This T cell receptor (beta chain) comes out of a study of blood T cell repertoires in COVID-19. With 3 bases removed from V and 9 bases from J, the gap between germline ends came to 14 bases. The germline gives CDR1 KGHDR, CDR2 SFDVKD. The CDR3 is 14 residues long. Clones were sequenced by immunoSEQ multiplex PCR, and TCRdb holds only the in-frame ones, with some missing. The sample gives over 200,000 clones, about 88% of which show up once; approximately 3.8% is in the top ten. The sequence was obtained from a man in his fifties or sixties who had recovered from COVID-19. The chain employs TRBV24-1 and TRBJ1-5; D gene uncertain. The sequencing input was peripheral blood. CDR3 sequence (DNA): TGTGCCACCAGTGATACCCGCGCTGGGCCGCCCCAGCATTTT. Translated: CATSDTRAGPPQHF.